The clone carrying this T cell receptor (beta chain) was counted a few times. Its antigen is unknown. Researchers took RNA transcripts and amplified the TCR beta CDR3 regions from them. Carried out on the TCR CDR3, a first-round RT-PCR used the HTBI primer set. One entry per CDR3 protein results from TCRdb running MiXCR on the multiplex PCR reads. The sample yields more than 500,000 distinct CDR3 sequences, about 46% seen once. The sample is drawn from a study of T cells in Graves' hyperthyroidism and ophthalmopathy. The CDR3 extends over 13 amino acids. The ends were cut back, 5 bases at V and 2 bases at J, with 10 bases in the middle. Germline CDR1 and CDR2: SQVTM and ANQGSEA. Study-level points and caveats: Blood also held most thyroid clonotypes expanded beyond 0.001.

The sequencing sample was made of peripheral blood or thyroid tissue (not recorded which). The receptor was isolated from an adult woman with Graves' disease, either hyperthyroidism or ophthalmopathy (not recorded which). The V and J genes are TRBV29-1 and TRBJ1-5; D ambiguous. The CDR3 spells CSVWGEGNQPQHF. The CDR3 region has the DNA TGCAGCGTTTGGGGAGAGGGCAATCAGCCCCAGCATTTT.